Shown below are 26 T cell receptor beta chains from a single sample sequenced in a study of T cell responses to AZD1222 COVID-19 vaccine. TCRdb's table, derived via immunoSEQ multiplex PCR, lists solely in-frame clones and lacks some. The sample records roughly 180,000 clones, around 90% being singletons. This specimen consisted of peripheral blood, obtained on day 0 of AZD1222 vaccination. The receptors were gathered from an adult in good health.

The rearrangement links TRBV2 to TRBJ2-1; D gene ambiguous. This CDR3 has 8 amino acids. Trimming left V 5 bases short and J 14 bases short, with 4 bases between. The germline CDR1 and CDR2 sequences are SNHLY and FYNNEI. CDR3 in amino acids: CASSREFF. In DNA form, the CDR3 reads TGTGCCAGCAGTCGGGAGTTCTTC.

This chain connects TRBV6-5 to TRBJ2-7, with 7 bases aligning to TRBD2. This CDR3 has 15 amino acids. After removal of 10 bases from V and 4 bases from J, the junction contained 16 bases not matched to a gene. CDR1 and CDR2 from the germline V gene are MNHEY and SVGAGI. The CDR3 DNA reads as TGTGCCACAGGCATGGCGGGAGCTCCCCCGTACGAGCAGTACTTC. Its protein is CATGMAGAPPYEQYF.

V gene TRBV12-3 or TRBV12-4 combines with J gene TRBJ1-1; 9 bases agree with TRBD1. The CDR3 runs 11 residues. Trimming at V came to 7 bases and at J to 11 bases, leaving 5 bases not matched to a gene. In DNA, the CDR3 is TGTGCCAGCAACAACAGGGGGCATGCTTTCTTT. It specifies CASNNRGHAFF.

The chain couples TRBV5-1 to TRBJ1-4, with TRBD1 as a possible D gene (5 bases). This CDR3 spans 15 amino acids. Trimming removed 1 base at V and 0 bases at J, with 7 bases between. Germline values: CDR1 SGHRS, CDR2 YFSETQ. The CDR3 region is CASSLQGATNEKLFF. The DNA of the CDR3 is TGCGCCAGCAGCTTGCAGGGTGCAACTAATGAAAAACTGTTTTTT.

V is TRBV6-5 and J is TRBJ2-1, with D perhaps TRBD1 (5 bases). The V end was cut by 5 bases, the J end by 2 bases, with 10 bases between. The V gene's germline CDR1 is MNHEY and CDR2 SVGAGI. The CDR3 runs to 14 residues. In nucleotides, the CDR3 is TGTGCCAGCAGTCCTTGGGGCGCCTACAATGAGCAGTTCTTC. Its protein is CASSPWGAYNEQFF.

The rearrangement uses TRBV7-3 and TRBJ2-3; TRBD2 matches at 7 bases. This CDR3 comprises 15 residues. Trimming removed 5 bases from V and 3 bases from J; junction bases left unmatched: 8. CDR1 is SGHTA and CDR2 is FQGTGA in the germline V gene. This CDR3 reads CASSLKAGETDTQYF. In nucleotides, the CDR3 is TGTGCCAGCAGCCTAAAGGCGGGAGAGACAGATACGCAGTATTTT.

The chain couples TRBV5-6 to TRBJ2-5; either TRBD1 or TRBD2 may fit D (6 bases each). Trimming took 4 bases from V and 2 from J, leaving 15 bases between them. The CDR3 has 15 amino acids. Germline V gene lookup returns CDR1 SGHDT and CDR2 YYEEEE. The CDR3 region has the DNA TGTGCCAGCAGCGTGCCACGGGGGCCTCAAGAGACCCAGTACTTC. It is translated as CASSVPRGPQETQYF.

Concerning this clone: The sample has other DNA sequences that encode this CDR3 too. The chain employs TRBV19 and TRBJ1-5; 7 nucleotides match TRBD1. The CDR3 contains 13 residues. Germline V gives CDR1 LNHDA, CDR2 SQIVND (reference sequence). V lost 6 bases to trimming and J lost 6 bases; unmatched junction nucleotides: 5. The CDR3 DNA is TGTGCCAGTAGCCGGGACAGAGGTCAGCCCCAGCATTTT. It yields the protein CASSRDRGQPQHF.

The chain has TRBV5-1 and TRBJ1-1; no clear D. The CDR3 runs 13 residues. CDR1 is SGHRS, CDR2 YFSETQ, per germline. Trimming took 2 bases from V and 6 from J, leaving 11 bases between them. The CDR3 sequence is CASSFEGIAEAFF. Written as DNA, the CDR3 is TGCGCCAGCAGCTTTGAGGGTATCGCTGAAGCTTTCTTT. The whole variable domain, remainder taken from reference TRBV5-1 and TRBJ1-1, is KAGVTQTPRYLIKTRGQQVTLSCSPISGHRSVSWYQQTPGQGLQFLFEYFSETQRNKGNFPGRFSGRQFSNSRSEMNVSTLELGDSALYLCASSFEGIAEAFFGQGTRLTVV.

The chain is built from TRBV15 and TRBJ1-5, with 8 bases that match TRBD1. Looked up from germline, CDR1 is LNHNV and CDR2 is YYDKDF (reference sequence). The CDR3 has 16 residues. V was clipped by 2 bases and J by 0 bases; unmatched bases: 3. The CDR3 sequence is CATSRPGTGSNQPQHF. The CDR3 DNA reads TGTGCCACCAGCAGACCAGGGACAGGTAGCAATCAGCCCCAGCATTTT.

This clone was picked up a small number of times. J is TRBJ1-1 and V is TRBV4-1; 8 nucleotides match TRBD1. Trimming cost V 0 bases and J 1 base; bases outside gene matches: 1. The CDR3 length is 15 residues. CDR1 and CDR2 from the germline V gene are MGHRA and YSYEKL. The CDR3 nucleotides read TGCGCCAGCAGCCAAGAGGACAGGGCGAACACTGAAGCTTTCTTT. This translates into CASSQEDRANTEAFF.

The gene calls are TRBV4-1 and TRBJ2-3; the match to TRBD2 covers 12 bases. The CDR3 is made up of 15 amino acids. The V gene's germline CDR1 is MGHRA and CDR2 YSYEKL. The V gene end was trimmed by 4 bases and the J gene end by 3 bases; junction bases not matched to a gene: 2. As DNA, the CDR3 is TGCGCCAGCAGCCCCGGACTAGCGGGAACAGATACGCAGTATTTT. Translated, it gives CASSPGLAGTDTQYF.

The J gene is TRBJ2-3, the V gene TRBV9; TRBD1 agrees at 8 bases. V shed 4 bases and J 5 bases; nucleotides not matched to a gene: 12. CDR3 length equals 16 residues. CDR1 is SGDLS and CDR2 is YYNGEE in the germline V gene. CDR3 loop: CASSPHPGQEGDTQYF. The DNA for the CDR3 is TGTGCCAGCAGCCCCCACCCGGGACAGGAGGGAGATACGCAGTATTTT.

This clone was counted only a few times. The rearrangement links TRBV6-4 to TRBJ1-5; 11 bases map to TRBD1. The CDR3 totals 15 residues. V shed 4 bases, J shed 5 bases, and the junction held 4 bases outside the gene matches. CDR1 and CDR2 from the germline V gene are MRHNA and SNTAGT. CDR3 nucleotides: TGTGCCAGCAGTGCCACGGGACAGGGGGATCAGCCCCAGCATTTT. Its translation is CASSATGQGDQPQHF.

This rearrangement joins TRBV7-2 to TRBJ2-4; 12 bases line up with TRBD2. With 2 bases clipped from V and 2 bases from J, the junction kept 4 bases outside the gene matches. The germline gives CDR1 SGHTA, CDR2 FQGNSA. The CDR3 consists of 17 residues. CDR3 in DNA: TGTGCCAGCAGCTTATCTGGGACTAGCGGGCCCAAAAACATTCAGTACTTC. Translation gives CASSLSGTSGPKNIQYF.

The chain joins TRBV5-1 to TRBJ2-7, with TRBD1 matching 10 bases. Germline trimming cut 2 bases from V and 0 bases from J; bases unmatched to any gene: 8. Germline V gene sequence: CDR1 SGHRS, CDR2 YFSETQ. The length of the CDR3 is 17 residues. The CDR3 loop is CASSLEGGTGASYEQYF. Here the CDR3 DNA reads TGCGCCAGCAGCTTAGAAGGGGGGACAGGGGCCTCCTACGAGCAGTACTTC.

CDR3 DNA: TGTGCCAGCAGCCAAGACGCTAGCAGGAATGAGCAGTTCTTC. It yields the protein CASSQDASRNEQFF. The rearrangement links TRBV4-2 to TRBJ2-1, with D tentatively TRBD2 (5 bases). The V gene lost 0 bases and the J gene lost 7 bases, with 10 bases spanning the gap. This CDR3 has 14 residues. In germline, CDR1 is LGHNA, CDR2 YNFKEQ.

The chain combines TRBV3-1 (or the pseudogene TRBV3-2) with TRBJ2-2; either TRBD1 or TRBD2 may fit D (5 bases each). Germline CDR1 LGHDT, CDR2 YNNKEL (reference sequence). The CDR3 covers 15 residues. V lost 0 bases and J 7 bases, leaving 12 bases between the germline ends. The DNA for the CDR3 is TGTGCCAGCAGCCAAGATACCAGGGAGAACGGGGAGCTGTTTTTT. Translating gives CASSQDTRENGELFF.

The CDR3 region is CASSLDAGGNEQYF. The CDR3 bases are TGCGCCAGCAGCTTGGACGCGGGAGGTAACGAGCAGTACTTC. The chain couples TRBV5-1 to TRBJ2-7, with 8 nucleotides matching TRBD2. This CDR3 has 14 amino acids. Germline V gives CDR1 SGHRS, CDR2 YFSETQ. With V trimmed by 0 bases and J by 5 bases, 4 bases remained unmatched.

This clone has only one observation. This sequence joins TRBV7-6 and TRBJ2-7; TRBD2 agrees at 8 bases. Looked up from germline, CDR1 is SGHVS and CDR2 is FNYEAQ. The CDR3 has 15 residues. V shed 3 bases and J 3 bases; nucleotides not matched to a gene: 7. CDR3: CASSFLDSGNYEQYF. The CDR3 region has the DNA TGTGCCAGCAGCTTCCTTGATAGCGGGAACTACGAGCAGTACTTC.

This chain links TRBV30 with TRBJ2-5, with 7 bases aligning to TRBD1. The CDR3 loop spans 15 amino acids. V dropped 0 bases and J dropped 5; count of bases not matched to a gene: 9. From germline, CDR1 is GTSNPN and CDR2 SVGIG (reference sequence). CDR3 loop: CAWSVHQGDRETQYF. DNA of the CDR3: TGTGCCTGGAGTGTACATCAGGGGGACCGGGAGACCCAGTACTTC.

V is TRBV15 and J is TRBJ2-2; the match to TRBD2 covers 11 bases. CDR3 length: 17 amino acids. With 0 bases clipped from V and 7 bases from J, the junction kept 7 bases outside the gene matches. From germline, CDR1 is LNHNV and CDR2 YYDKDF (reference sequence). The chain's CDR3 is CATSRDLLAGVIGELFF. The CDR3 DNA sequence: TGTGCCACCAGCAGAGATTTACTAGCGGGAGTAATCGGGGAGCTGTTTTTT.

The chain employs TRBV28 and TRBJ2-5; 12 bases are a match to TRBD2. Germline lookup yields CDR1 MDHEN and CDR2 SYDVKM. The CDR3 has 17 residues. V trimming: 4 bases; J trimming: 3 bases; junction bases outside the gene matches: 9. The CDR3 is CASSSSSSGRAEETQYF. The CDR3 nucleotides are TGTGCCAGCAGTTCCAGCTCTAGCGGGAGGGCCGAAGAGACCCAGTACTTC.

This chain connects TRBV2 to TRBJ2-3; TRBD2 matches at 7 bases. CDR3 length: 16 amino acids. Germline lookup yields CDR1 SNHLY and CDR2 FYNNEI. V shed 7 bases, J shed 1 base, and the junction held 11 bases outside the gene matches. The DNA for the CDR3 is TGTGCCAGCAACGAAGTGGGAGGGCCTGGCACAGATACGCAGTATTTT. It translates to CASNEVGGPGTDTQYF. The full variable domain, rest sourced from reference TRBV2 and TRBJ2-3, is EPEVTQTPSHQVTQMGQEVILRCVPISNHLYFYWYRQILGQKVEFLVSFYNNEISEKSEIFDDQFSVERPDGSNFTLKIRSTKLEDSAMYFCASNEVGGPGTDTQYFGPGTRLTVL.

In its sample, this clone was seen once. The rearrangement links TRBV10-3 to TRBJ1-4; 7 bases agree with TRBD1. The CDR3 totals 13 residues. J gave up 4 bases and V 10 bases, and 6 bases lay outside the gene matches. Germline CDR1 and CDR2: ENHRY and SYGVKD. The CDR3 here is CATAGQDNEKLFF. DNA for the CDR3: TGTGCCACCGCCGGACAGGATAATGAAAAACTGTTTTTT.

This sequence joins TRBV28 and TRBJ1-1; D is ambiguous. From germline, CDR1 is MDHEN and CDR2 SYDVKM. The CDR3 has 12 amino acids. V was shortened by 6 bases and J by 1 base, with 6 bases between the two germline ends. CDR3 sequence reads: CASSLPNTEAFF. CDR3 nucleotide sequence: TGTGCCAGCAGCCTTCCGAACACTGAAGCTTTCTTT.